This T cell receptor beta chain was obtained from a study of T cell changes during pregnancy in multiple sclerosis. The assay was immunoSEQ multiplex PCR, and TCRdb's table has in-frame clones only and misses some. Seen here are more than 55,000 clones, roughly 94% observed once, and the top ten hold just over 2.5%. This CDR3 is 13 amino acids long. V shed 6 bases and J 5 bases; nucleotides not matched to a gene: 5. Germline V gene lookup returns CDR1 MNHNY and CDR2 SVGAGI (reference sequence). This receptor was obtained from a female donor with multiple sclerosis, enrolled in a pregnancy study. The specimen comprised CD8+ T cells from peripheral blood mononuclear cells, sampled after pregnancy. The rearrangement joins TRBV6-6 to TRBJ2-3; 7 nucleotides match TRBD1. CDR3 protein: CASSKYRGDTQYF. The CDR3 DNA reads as TGTGCCAGCAGCAAGTACAGGGGAGATACGCAGTATTTT.